Below, one TCR beta chain is given with its context. The target antigen is unknown. The source of the sample is a study of PD-1 blockade in classical Hodgkin lymphoma. Study outcomes and limitations: At baseline, newly diagnosed patients reportedly showed less TCR diversity than healthy donors.

Every patient was affected by relapse after autologous stem cell transplantation, while exposure to brentuximab vedotin was not uniform. Complete response, partial response or progressive disease were the best responses. The method was immunoSEQ multiplex PCR; TCRdb's version includes in-frame clones alone and lacks a portion of them. Here the sample spans about 40,000 clones, over 55% being singletons. Per germline, CDR1 SNHLY and CDR2 FYNNEI. This CDR3 has 14 residues. V lost 1 base, J lost 1 base, and 6 bases lay in between. This receptor was identified in a human donor with classical Hodgkin lymphoma. The material sequenced was peripheral blood mononuclear cells (PBMCs), taken at baseline. The rearrangement joins TRBV2 to TRBJ2-3; no reliable D call. In DNA form, the CDR3 reads TGTGCCAGCAGTGAAGAAGGACGCACAGATACGCAGTATTTT. It encodes CASSEEGRTDTQYF.